This T cell receptor beta chain was identified during a study of response to subunit inactivated influenza vaccine. Study-wide results and limits: Each seasonal influenza vaccination, the authors suggested, recruits few new T cells.

There are 15 residues in the CDR3. CDR1 and CDR2 (germline): SEHNR, FQNEAQ (reference sequence). Deletions cut 1 base from V and 3 bases from J, with 13 bases between. One entry per CDR3 protein results from TCRdb running MiXCR on the RT-PCR reads. The table records hundreds of thousands of distinct CDR3 sequences, 12% to 15% of them present only once. As regards this clonotype: Antigen unknown.

The J gene is TRBJ2-7, the V gene TRBV7-9; maybe TRBD2 (5 bases). This TCR was sampled from a man aged 50 to 60 who received an inactivated influenza vaccine. Material: PBMCs from blood, obtained less than 15 days before vaccination. DNA for the CDR3: TGTGCCAGCAGCTTAGTGGGGATCGGAGGCTACGAGCAGTACTTC. Translated: CASSLVGIGGYEQYF.